This T cell receptor beta chain was obtained from a study of T cell responses to AZD1222 COVID-19 vaccine. Study information: Pooling covered second doses at about 4 or about 12 weeks. Study results and limitations: Spike-specific TCR breadth rose after two AZD1222 doses, and depth rose as well. It should be noted that donors were predominantly white British and more often female, and clonal diversity was possibly underestimated.

Turning to this clone: Its antigen is still unknown.

Deletions cut 0 bases from V and 5 bases from J, with 3 bases between. Germline V CDR1 and CDR2: WSHSY, SAAADI. The CDR3 runs to 12 residues. The table came from immunoSEQ multiplex PCR; TCRdb's copy has only in-frame clones and leaves some out. The sample shows some 150,000 clones, about 92% of them seen only once. Sequenced material: peripheral blood, taken on day 0 of AZD1222 vaccination. The TCR originated in an adult in good health. The chain is built from TRBV10-2 and TRBJ2-3; no clear D. The CDR3 loop is CASSESVDTQYF. The CDR3 DNA reads TGCGCCAGCAGTGAGTCCGTAGATACGCAGTATTTT.